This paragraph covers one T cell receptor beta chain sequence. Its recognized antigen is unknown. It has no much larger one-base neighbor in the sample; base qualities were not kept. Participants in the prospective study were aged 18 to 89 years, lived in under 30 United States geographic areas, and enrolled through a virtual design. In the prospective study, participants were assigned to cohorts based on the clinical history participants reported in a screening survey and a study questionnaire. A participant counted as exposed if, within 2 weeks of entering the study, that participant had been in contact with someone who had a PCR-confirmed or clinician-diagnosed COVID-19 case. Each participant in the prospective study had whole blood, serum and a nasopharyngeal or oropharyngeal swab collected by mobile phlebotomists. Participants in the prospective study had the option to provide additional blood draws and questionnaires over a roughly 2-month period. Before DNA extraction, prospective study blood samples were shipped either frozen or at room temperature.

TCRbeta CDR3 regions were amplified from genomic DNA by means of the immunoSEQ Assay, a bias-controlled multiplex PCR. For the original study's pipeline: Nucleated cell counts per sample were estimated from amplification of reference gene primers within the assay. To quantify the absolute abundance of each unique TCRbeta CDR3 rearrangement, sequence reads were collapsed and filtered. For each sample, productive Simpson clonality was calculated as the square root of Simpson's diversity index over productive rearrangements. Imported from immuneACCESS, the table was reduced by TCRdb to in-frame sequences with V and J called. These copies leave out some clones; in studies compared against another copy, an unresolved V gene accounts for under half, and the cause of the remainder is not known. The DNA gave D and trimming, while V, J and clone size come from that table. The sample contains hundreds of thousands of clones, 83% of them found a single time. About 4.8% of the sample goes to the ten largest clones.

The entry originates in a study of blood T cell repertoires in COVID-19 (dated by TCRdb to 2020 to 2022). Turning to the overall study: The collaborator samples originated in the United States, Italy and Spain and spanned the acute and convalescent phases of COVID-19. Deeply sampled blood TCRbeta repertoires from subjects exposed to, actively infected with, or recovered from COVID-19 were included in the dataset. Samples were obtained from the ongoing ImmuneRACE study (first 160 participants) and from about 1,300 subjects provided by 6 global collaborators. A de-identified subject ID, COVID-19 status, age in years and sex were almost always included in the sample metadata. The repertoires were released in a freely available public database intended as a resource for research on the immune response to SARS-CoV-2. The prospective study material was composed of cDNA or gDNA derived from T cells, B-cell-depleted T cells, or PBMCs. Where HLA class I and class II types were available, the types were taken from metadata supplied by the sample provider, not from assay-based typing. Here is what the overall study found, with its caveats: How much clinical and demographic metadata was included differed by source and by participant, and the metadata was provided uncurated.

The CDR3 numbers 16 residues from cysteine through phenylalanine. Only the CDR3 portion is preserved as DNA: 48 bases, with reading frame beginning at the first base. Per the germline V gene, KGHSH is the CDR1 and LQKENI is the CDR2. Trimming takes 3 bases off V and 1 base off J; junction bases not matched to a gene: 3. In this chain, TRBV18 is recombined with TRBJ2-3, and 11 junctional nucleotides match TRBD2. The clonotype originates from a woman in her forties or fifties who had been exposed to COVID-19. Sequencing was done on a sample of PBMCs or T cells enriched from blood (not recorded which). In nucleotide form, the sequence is TGTGCCAGCTCACCCATACTAGCGGGGGGCACAGATACGCAGTATTTT. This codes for CASSPILAGGTDTQYF.